This T cell receptor beta chain appears in the sequencing data of a study of cytomegalovirus exposure and HLA in healthy donors. Study-level results: A later analysis found TCR association rates differed by HLA locus, highest for DRB1 and lowest for HLA-C. Only CMV serostatus was available as immune exposure information. In an earlier analysis, productive rearrangement rates for most beta V segments clustered near 87% or 30%. Other equally common chains were less clonally expanded than HLA-associated TCR beta chains, a later analysis showed.

The PCR had 60 Vbeta and 13 Jbeta primers. The data were produced by immunoSEQ multiplex PCR, yet TCRdb's version contains in-frame clones alone and is incomplete. The sample lists under 150,000 clones, 78% occurring once. The CDR3 runs 14 residues. CDR1 is LNHDA and CDR2 is SQIVND in the germline V gene (reference sequence). V lost 9 bases, J lost 3 bases, and 14 bases lay in between. Of note for this clone: Antigen specificity is unknown.

Sequencing input: PBMCs. V and J are TRBV19 and TRBJ2-2, with D possibly being TRBD2 (5 bases). This receptor was identified in a woman aged 40-49 years in good health and CMV-seropositive. Here the CDR3 reads CASRRAGYTGELFF. CDR3 DNA sequence: TGTGCCAGCAGACGGGCGGGCTACACCGGGGAGCTGTTTTTT.